One sample yielded the 13 T cell receptor beta chains listed below, sequenced in a study of CD8+ T cells in alopecia areata. RNA was isolated and reverse transcribed to cDNA, the sequencing template. The table came from immunoSEQ multiplex PCR; TCRdb's copy has only in-frame clones and leaves some out. The data show about 270,000 clones, around three fifths seen once. Treatment noted: oral pan-JAK inhibitor, 5-10 mg twice daily. The sequenced sample was CD4+ T cells sorted from blood, obtained at approximately week 52, from a patient treated with tofacitinib. Receptors were obtained from a human donor with alopecia areata.

The rearrangement uses TRBV9 and TRBJ1-5; D call uncertain. V lost 0 bases, J lost 9 bases, and 13 bases lay in between. Germline CDR1 is SGDLS and CDR2 is YYNGEE. This CDR3 region has 14 residues. The CDR3 nucleotides read TGTGCCAGCAGCGTAGATTCGGGTGGCGGGCCCCAGCATTTT. This translates into CASSVDSGGGPQHF.

V is TRBV2 and J is TRBJ1-5; D is ambiguous. V lost 3 bases and J lost 4, with 10 bases in between. CDR1 and CDR2 from the germline V gene are SNHLY and FYNNEI. The CDR3 spans 14 residues. CDR3 sequence (DNA): TGTGCCAGCAGTGATAGGGTAGGGAATCAGCCCCAGCATTTT. It codes for CASSDRVGNQPQHF.

This rearrangement joins TRBV29-1 to TRBJ2-2; D is unresolved. The germline gives CDR1 SQVTM, CDR2 ANQGSEA. This CDR3 is built from 14 residues. V lost 6 bases to trimming and J lost 1 base, with 12 bases between them. The CDR3 DNA is TGCAGCGTAGGTAATGGTCAGAACACCGGGGAGCTGTTTTTT. This gives the protein CSVGNGQNTGELFF.

The chain uses TRBV30 and TRBJ1-6; D is ambiguous. The CDR3 loop spans 15 amino acids. Germline loops: CDR1 GTSNPN, CDR2 SVGIG (reference sequence). The germline V and J ends were trimmed by 0 bases and 7 bases, with 13 bases remaining between them. This CDR3 is CAWSVYGLLNSPLHF. CDR3 nucleotides: TGTGCCTGGAGTGTTTACGGTTTGCTAAATTCACCCCTCCACTTT.

The chain is built from TRBV23-1 and TRBJ1-2, with D maybe TRBD1 (6 bases). TRBV23-1 belongs to the ORF category, with a function that is uncertain. The CDR3 length is 15 residues. V was pared by 0 bases and J by 2 bases, with 10 bases between. The CDR3 DNA reads as TGCGCCAGCAGTCAATCGCGGGGGGCGAACTATGGCTACACCTTC. Residues: CASSQSRGANYGYTF.

The chain combines TRBV14 with TRBJ2-5; no firm D call. Germline lookup yields CDR1 SGHDN and CDR2 FVKESK. V was cut by 4 bases and J by 5 bases, with 5 bases left in between. This CDR3 region has 11 residues. CDR3 nucleotides: TGTGCCAGCAGCCGTCGGGAGACCCAGTACTTC. It translates to CASSRRETQYF.

This chain connects TRBV11-2 to TRBJ1-6, with a tentative D call TRBD1 (5 bases). The CDR3 length is 16 residues. V dropped 4 bases and J dropped 7 bases, with 17 bases sitting between them. From germline, CDR1 is SGHAT and CDR2 FQNNGV. For the CDR3, the DNA is TGTGCCAGCAGCTCCCCCCGTGGGGGGGTCAATTCACCCCTCCACTTT. Translating gives CASSSPRGGVNSPLHF. The full variable domain, completed using reference TRBV11-2 and TRBJ1-6, is EAGVAQSPRYKIIEKRQSVAFWCNPISGHATLYWYQQILGQGPKLLIQFQNNGVVDDSQLPKDRFSAERLKGVDSTLKIQPAKLEDSAVYLCASSSPRGGVNSPLHFGNGTRLTVT.

The chain uses TRBV19 and TRBJ1-2, with D tentatively TRBD1 (5 bases). V was trimmed by 5 bases and J by 8 bases, leaving 21 bases between them. The CDR3 is made up of 15 amino acids. From germline, CDR1 is LNHDA and CDR2 SQIVND (reference sequence). This CDR3 is CASSERGTSVKGYTF. The CDR3 DNA is TGTGCCAGTAGTGAGCGGGGCACCTCCGTCAAAGGCTACACCTTC.

A note on this clone: A read error may account for a junction end that differs from germline. This chain uses TRBV2 with TRBJ2-7, with 14 nucleotides matching TRBD2. The CDR3 is 14 residues long. Germline loops: CDR1 SNHLY, CDR2 FYNNEI. CDR3 DNA: TGTGCCGGCAGAGGGACTAGCGGGGGCTACGAGCAGTACTTC. It encodes CAGRGTSGGYEQYF.

The CDR3 here is CAISSLYEQYF. The CDR3 DNA reads as TGTGCCATCAGCTCCCTCTACGAGCAGTACTTC. The chain uses TRBV10-3 and TRBJ2-7, with unresolved D. Trimming stripped 6 bases from V and 3 bases from J, with 6 bases between. This CDR3 has 11 residues. Germline V gene data show CDR1 as ENHRY and CDR2 as SYGVKD.

The chain carries TRBV14 and TRBJ2-7; TRBD2 aligns across 10 bases. V shed 2 bases and J 3 bases; nucleotides not matched to a gene: 4. The CDR3 runs 15 residues. Germline V lookup: CDR1 SGHDN, CDR2 FVKESK. The chain's CDR3 is CASSQLTSGVYEQYF. CDR3 nucleotides: TGTGCCAGCAGCCAACTTACTAGCGGGGTCTACGAGCAGTACTTC.

The chain combines TRBV6-4 with TRBJ1-2; D possibly corresponds to TRBD1 (6 bases). The CDR3 is 13 amino acids. The V end was cut by 5 bases, the J end by 7 bases, with 14 bases between. Germline CDR1 and CDR2: MRHNA and SNTAGT. CDR3 protein: CASSPGGAFGYTF. The CDR3 DNA follows: TGTGCCAGCAGTCCGGGGGGCGCCTTTGGCTACACCTTC.

This clone was found a few times. The chain carries TRBV29-1 and TRBJ1-4; D is ambiguous. Trimming cost V 6 bases and J 4 bases, with 9 bases left between them. The length of the CDR3 is 12 residues. CDR1 SQVTM and CDR2 ANQGSEA come from the germline V gene. CDR3 coding DNA: TGCAGCGTCGGACGGCTTAATGAAAAACTGTTTTTT. As protein: CSVGRLNEKLFF.